This T cell receptor beta chain came from a study of CD8 T cells in ankylosing spondylitis. Broader study findings: A motif in TCR beta, a set of seven to nine highly homologous variants, appeared characteristic of ankylosing spondylitis blood.

Regarding this clonotype: What it recognizes is unknown.

MiXCR, applied by TCRdb to the 5' RACE reads, yields one record per CDR3 protein. The data show 350,000 to 450,000 distinct CDR3 sequences, around 26% seen once. Trimming at V came to 5 bases and at J to 3 bases, leaving 10 bases not matched to a gene. CDR3 length: 15 residues. Germline values: CDR1 SGHRS, CDR2 YFSETQ. V and J are TRBV5-1 and TRBJ1-1; 7 bases match TRBD1. This sequence originates from a male donor with ankylosing spondylitis. Source material: blood, either unsorted or a sorted T cell fraction (not recorded which). The CDR3 reads CASSQITGVDTEAFF. The CDR3 DNA reads as TGCGCCAGCAGTCAAATAACAGGGGTTGACACTGAAGCTTTCTTT.